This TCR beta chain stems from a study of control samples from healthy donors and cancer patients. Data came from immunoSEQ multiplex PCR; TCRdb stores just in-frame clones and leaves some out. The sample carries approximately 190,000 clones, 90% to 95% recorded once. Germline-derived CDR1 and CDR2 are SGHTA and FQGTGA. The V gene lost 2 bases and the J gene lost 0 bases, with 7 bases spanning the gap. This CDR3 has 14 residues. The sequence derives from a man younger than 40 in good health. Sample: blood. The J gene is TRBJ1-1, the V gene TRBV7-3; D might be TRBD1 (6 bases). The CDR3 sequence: CASSLQGLNTEAFF. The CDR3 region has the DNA TGTGCCAGCAGCTTACAGGGGCTGAACACTGAAGCTTTCTTT.